The 16 T cell receptor beta chains presented below share a single source sample, sequenced in a study of T cell repertoires in cytomegalovirus infection. TCRdb recomputed calls from the reads with MiXCR, one row per CDR3 protein. The sample holds about 480,000 distinct CDR3 sequences; about 33% are singletons and the top ten take about a sixth. Which antigens these TCRs recognize remains unknown. The input for sequencing was cultured PBMCs, taken from culture after CMV antigen stimulation. These receptor sequences come from a human donor in good health (CMV status not recorded). Some clones in this sample may be carry-over from other donors' samples.

The chain couples TRBV12-3 or TRBV12-4 to TRBJ2-2; D call uncertain. The length of the CDR3 is 11 residues. Trimming took off 8 bases at V and 7 bases at J, with 8 bases between the two ends. The CDR3 protein is CASRLDGELFF. The DNA for the CDR3 is TGTGCCAGCCGCCTGGACGGGGAGCTGTTTTTT.

The genes are TRBV11-2 and TRBJ1-4; perhaps TRBD1 as D (5 bases). Between the trimmed V and J ends, which lost 1 base and 7 bases, there was a span of 10 bases. This CDR3 comprises 14 residues. CDR1 and CDR2 from the germline V gene are SGHAT and FQNNGV. The CDR3 bases are TGTGCCAGCAGCTTAGGGGGGGGGATTGAAAAACTGTTTTTT. It translates to CASSLGGGIEKLFF. The variable domain in full, with the rest retrieved from reference TRBV11-2 and TRBJ1-4, is EAGVAQSPRYKIIEKRQSVAFWCNPISGHATLYWYQQILGQGPKLLIQFQNNGVVDDSQLPKDRFSAERLKGVDSTLKIQPAKLEDSAVYLCASSLGGGIEKLFFGSGTQLSVL.

The J gene is TRBJ1-2, the V gene TRBV7-2, with D unclear. Germline CDR1 reads SGHTA; CDR2 reads FQGNSA. The CDR3 has 15 residues. V was clipped by 6 bases and J by 8 bases, with 22 bases between them. CDR3 coding DNA: TGTGCCAGCAGTCCCCCCCACCTTACGGATTTGGGCTACACCTTC. Translated, it gives CASSPPHLTDLGYTF.

J is TRBJ2-2 and V is TRBV6-5, with 11 nucleotides matching TRBD2. CDR3 length: 15 amino acids. The germline CDR1 and CDR2 sequences are MNHEY and SVGAGI. J lost 5 bases, V lost 5 bases, and 4 bases had no gene match. As DNA, the CDR3 is TGTGCCAGCAGTGGGACTAGCGGTCATACCGGGGAGCTGTTTTTT. The encoded protein is CASSGTSGHTGELFF.

V and J are TRBV29-1 and TRBJ2-1; D ambiguous. V shed 5 bases and J shed 10 bases, with 12 bases lying between them. The CDR3 spans 11 residues. Per the germline V gene, CDR1 is SQVTM and CDR2 is ANQGSEA. CDR3 region: CSVNLMGEQFF. The CDR3 DNA is TGCAGCGTTAACCTTATGGGAGAGCAGTTCTTC.

CDR3 amino acids: CASSSQHRGKAFF. The CDR3 DNA reads as TGTGCCAGCAGCTCGCAACATCGGGGGAAAGCTTTCTTT. The rearrangement links TRBV7-2 to TRBJ1-1, with D perhaps matching TRBD1 (5 bases). CDR1 is SGHTA, CDR2 FQGNSA, per germline. The CDR3 has 13 amino acids. The ends were cut back, 4 bases at V and 9 bases at J, with 15 bases in the middle. The full variable domain, completed using reference TRBV7-2 and TRBJ1-1, is GAGVSQSPSNKVTEKGKDVELRCDPISGHTALYWYRQSLGQGLEFLIYFQGNSAPDKSGLPSDRFSAERTGGSVSTLTIQRTQQEDSAVYLCASSSQHRGKAFFGQGTRLTVV.

V and J are TRBV29-1 and TRBJ2-7; D is uncertain. Trimming stripped 4 bases from V and 3 bases from J, with 10 bases between. Germline V gives CDR1 SQVTM, CDR2 ANQGSEA. The CDR3 has 12 amino acids. The CDR3 nucleotides are TGCAGCGTTGGTCTCGGCAGCTACGAGCAGTACTTC. Translating it yields CSVGLGSYEQYF.

This clonotype was found many times. This chain uses TRBV6-5 with TRBJ2-2; the D gene is possibly TRBD1 (5 bases). Germline V gene data show CDR1 as MNHEY and CDR2 as SVGAGI. The V end was cut by 2 bases, the J end by 9 bases, with 10 bases between. CDR3 length: 13 residues. CDR3 nucleotides: TGTGCCAGCAGTTACCATGCAGGGTGGGAGCTGTTTTTT. Its protein product is CASSYHAGWELFF.

This clonotype came up a few times. This rearrangement joins TRBV7-2 to TRBJ1-1; D not resolved. V lost 3 bases and J lost 4, with 15 bases in between. This CDR3 has 15 residues. In germline, CDR1 is SGHTA, CDR2 FQGNSA. In DNA, the CDR3 is TGTGCCAGCAGCTTTACCCGGGCCCCTTCCACTGAAGCTTTCTTT. Its translation is CASSFTRAPSTEAFF. Based on the CDR3 plus reference TRBV7-2 and TRBJ1-1, the full variable domain is GAGVSQSPSNKVTEKGKDVELRCDPISGHTALYWYRQSLGQGLEFLIYFQGNSAPDKSGLPSDRFSAERTGGSVSTLTIQRTQQEDSAVYLCASSFTRAPSTEAFFGQGTRLTVV.

The rearrangement links TRBV30 to TRBJ2-1, with TRBD1 as a possible D gene (5 bases). The CDR3 runs 14 residues. V gave up 2 bases and J gave up 4 bases, with 12 bases separating them. In germline, CDR1 is GTSNPN, CDR2 SVGIG (reference sequence). This CDR3 reads CAWSFLGAYNEQFF. The CDR3 DNA reads TGTGCCTGGAGTTTCCTAGGGGCGTACAATGAGCAGTTCTTC.

The V call is TRBV10-3, the J call TRBJ1-1; 9 bases align to TRBD1. Germline V gene data show CDR1 as ENHRY and CDR2 as SYGVKD. The CDR3 loop spans 16 amino acids. Trimming cost V 4 bases and J 0 bases; bases outside gene matches: 6. CDR3 loop: CAISGGQGGMNTEAFF. The CDR3 coding sequence is TGTGCCATCAGTGGGGGACAGGGAGGGATGAACACTGAAGCTTTCTTT.

The chain links TRBV27 to TRBJ1-5, with 8 bases that match TRBD1. CDR3 length equals 14 residues. CDR1 MNHEY and CDR2 SMNVEV come from the germline V gene (reference sequence). The V and J ends lost 3 bases and 5 bases, in that order; junction bases with no gene match: 3. The CDR3 DNA reads as TGTGCCAGCAGTTTCAGGGGGCAGGATCAGCCCCAGCATTTT. Protein sequence: CASSFRGQDQPQHF.

The rearrangement uses TRBV20-1 and TRBJ2-1; D possibly corresponds to TRBD2 (7 bases). The CDR3 sequence is 17 residues long. Germline loops: CDR1 DFQATT, CDR2 SNEGSKA (reference sequence). The V end lost 3 bases, the J end lost 5 bases, and 23 bases lay between the germline ends. The CDR3 DNA reads TGCAGTGCTAGTGTGTTGGTGGGAGGGGGGGGCCACAATGAGCAGTTCTTC. This codes for CSASVLVGGGGHNEQFF.

V and J are TRBV7-4 and TRBJ2-1; TRBD2 is a possible D gene (6 bases). CDR3 length: 15 amino acids. Trimming shortened V by 0 bases and J by 8 bases, and 14 bases separated the two germline ends. Looked up from germline, CDR1 is SGHVT and CDR2 is SQSDAQ. CDR3 DNA sequence: TGTGCCAGCAGCTTAGCGGGACTTGGTGGCGATGAGCAGTTCTTC. Amino acid sequence: CASSLAGLGGDEQFF.

This clonotype has a handful of counts. The rearrangement joins TRBV7-2 to TRBJ1-4, with 7 positions matching TRBD1. The CDR3 has 15 amino acids. The V gene end was trimmed by 4 bases and the J gene end by 5 bases; junction bases not matched to a gene: 7. CDR1 is SGHTA, CDR2 FQGNSA, per germline. DNA of the CDR3: TGTGCCAGCAGCTCAAGGACAGGAATAAATGAAAAACTGTTTTTT. Translating gives CASSSRTGINEKLFF. The variable domain in full, with the rest retrieved from reference TRBV7-2 and TRBJ1-4, is GAGVSQSPSNKVTEKGKDVELRCDPISGHTALYWYRQSLGQGLEFLIYFQGNSAPDKSGLPSDRFSAERTGGSVSTLTIQRTQQEDSAVYLCASSSRTGINEKLFFGSGTQLSVL.

Only a few counts were recorded for this clonotype. The chain links TRBV6-6 to TRBJ2-7; a possible D gene is TRBD2 (5 bases). This CDR3 has 15 residues. Trimming stripped 2 bases from V and 3 bases from J, with 14 bases between. Germline CDR1 is MNHNY and CDR2 is SVGAGI (reference sequence). The CDR3 sequence: CASSYPDGLFYEQYF. The CDR3 DNA sequence: TGTGCCAGCAGTTACCCGGACGGACTTTTCTACGAGCAGTACTTC.